This T cell receptor (beta chain) emerged from a study of cytomegalovirus exposure and HLA in healthy donors. Findings and caveats of the study: For most TCR beta V segments, an earlier analysis put the productive rate at about 90% or about 30% of the time.

The CDR3 consists of 15 residues. Trimming cost V 0 bases and J 0 bases, with 10 bases left between them. The germline V gene has CDR1 SGDLS and CDR2 YYNGEE. As regards this clone: Its matching antigen is unknown.

60 Vbeta and 13 Jbeta primers were used in PCR. Profiling relied on immunoSEQ multiplex PCR, and the TCRdb table lists in-frame clones only, not all of them. This table holds around 200,000 clones, roughly 80% found once. The sample consisted of PBMCs. The sequence derives from a man in his forties in good health and CMV-seropositive. The chain combines TRBV9 with TRBJ2-7; D uncertain. This chain's CDR3 is CASSVGWADSYEQYF. CDR3 in DNA: TGTGCCAGCAGCGTAGGATGGGCCGACTCCTACGAGCAGTACTTC.